This TCR beta chain was sequenced in a study of blood T cell repertoires in COVID-19. Study-wide background: Samples representing acute and convalescent COVID-19 were sourced from the United States, Italy and Spain. From T cells, B-cell-depleted T cells, or PBMCs came the material, which was cDNA or gDNA.

This CDR3 is 16 amino acids long. Germline V gene lookup returns CDR1 SGDLS and CDR2 YYNGEE. Trimming removed 3 bases at V and 0 bases at J, with 16 bases between. This clone was recorded many times. Per the original methods: Cell counts per sample came from amplifying reference gene primers. The assay was immunoSEQ multiplex PCR, and TCRdb's table has in-frame clones only and misses some. V, J and clone size reflect that table, while D and trimming were determined from the DNA. The sample includes approximately 200,000 clones, approximately 83% of them seen just once. V gene TRBV9 combines with J gene TRBJ2-7, with D perhaps TRBD1 (5 bases). This TCR came from a woman between 25 and 40 years old who had recovered from COVID-19. Material: peripheral blood. The DNA for the CDR3 is TGTGCCAGCAGCGCCAAAGACAGTCAGAGCTCCTACGAGCAGTACTTC. Its protein product is CASSAKDSQSSYEQYF.